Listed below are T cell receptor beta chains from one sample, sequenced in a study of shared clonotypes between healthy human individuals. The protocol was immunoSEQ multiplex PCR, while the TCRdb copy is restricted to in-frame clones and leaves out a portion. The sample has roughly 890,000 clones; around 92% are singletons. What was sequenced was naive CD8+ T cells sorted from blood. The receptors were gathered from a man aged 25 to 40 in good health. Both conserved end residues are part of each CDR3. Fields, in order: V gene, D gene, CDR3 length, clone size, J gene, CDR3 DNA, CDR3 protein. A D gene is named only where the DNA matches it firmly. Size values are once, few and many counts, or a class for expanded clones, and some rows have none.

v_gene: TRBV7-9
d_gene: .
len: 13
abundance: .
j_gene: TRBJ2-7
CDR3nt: TGTGCCAGCAGCCCCCGGAGTGCCTACGAGCAGTACTTC
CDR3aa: CASSPRSAYEQYF

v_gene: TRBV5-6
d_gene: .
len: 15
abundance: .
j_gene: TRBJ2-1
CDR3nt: TGTGCCAGCATCCATCGGGGTAGCTCCTACAATGAGCAGTTCTTC
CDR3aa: CASIHRGSSYNEQFF

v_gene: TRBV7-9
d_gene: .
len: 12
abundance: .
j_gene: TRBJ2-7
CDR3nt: TGTGCCAGCAGCTTAAGGGGGTACGAGCAGTACTTC
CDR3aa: CASSLRGYEQYF

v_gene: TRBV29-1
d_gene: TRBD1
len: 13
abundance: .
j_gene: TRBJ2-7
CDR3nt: TGCAGCGTTTTACCCGGGACAGCCTACGAGCAGTACTTC
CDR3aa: CSVLPGTAYEQYF

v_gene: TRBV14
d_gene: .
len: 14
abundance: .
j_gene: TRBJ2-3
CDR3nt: TGTGCCAGCAGCCAGACGGGAGACAGAGATACGCAGTATTTT
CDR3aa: CASSQTGDRDTQYF

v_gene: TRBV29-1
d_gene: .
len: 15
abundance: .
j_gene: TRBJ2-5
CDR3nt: TGCAGCGTTGAAGATAGGGGACCACTGGGAGAGACCCAGTACTTC
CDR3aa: CSVEDRGPLGETQYF

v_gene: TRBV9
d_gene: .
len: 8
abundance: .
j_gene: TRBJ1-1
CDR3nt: TGTGCCAGCAGCCCTCTCTTCTTT
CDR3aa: CASSPLFF

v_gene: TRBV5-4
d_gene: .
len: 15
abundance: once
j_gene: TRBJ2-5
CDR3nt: TGTGCCAGCAGCTTGGCAGTACAGGGAGTGGAGACCCAGTACTTC
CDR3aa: CASSLAVQGVETQYF

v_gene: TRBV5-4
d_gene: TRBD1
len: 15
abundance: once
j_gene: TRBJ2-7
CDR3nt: TGTGCCAGCAGCCAGTCGGACAGGAATTCCGACGAGCAGTACTTC
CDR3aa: CASSQSDRNSDEQYF

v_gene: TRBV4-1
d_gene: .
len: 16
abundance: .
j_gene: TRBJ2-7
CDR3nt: TGCGCCAGCAGCCAAGAAGACAGTCTTCTCTCCTACGAGCAGTACTTC
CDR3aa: CASSQEDSLLSYEQYF

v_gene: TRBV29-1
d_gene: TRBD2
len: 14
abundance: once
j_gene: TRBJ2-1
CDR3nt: TGCAGCGTGGAGGGAGCGGGAGGGGAGAATGAGCAGTTCTTC
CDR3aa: CSVEGAGGENEQFF

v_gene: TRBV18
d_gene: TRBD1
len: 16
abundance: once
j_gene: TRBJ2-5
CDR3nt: TGTGCCAGCTCACCACCTGAGACAGGGGCAAGGGAGACCCAGTACTTC
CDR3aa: CASSPPETGARETQYF

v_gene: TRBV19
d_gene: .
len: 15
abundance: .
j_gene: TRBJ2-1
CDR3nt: TGTGCCAGTAGTATGAGCGGTAGCTCCTACAATGAGCAGTTCTTC
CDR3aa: CASSMSGSSYNEQFF

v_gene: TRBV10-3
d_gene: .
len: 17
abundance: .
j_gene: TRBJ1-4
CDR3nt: TGTGCCATCAGTGCGGGGATCCAGGAGGATGGGAATGAAAAACTGTTTTTT
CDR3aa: CAISAGIQEDGNEKLFF

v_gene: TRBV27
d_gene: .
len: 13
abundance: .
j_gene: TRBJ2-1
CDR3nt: TGTGCCAGCAGTTTATCGAACTTGAATGAGCAGTTCTTC
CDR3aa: CASSLSNLNEQFF

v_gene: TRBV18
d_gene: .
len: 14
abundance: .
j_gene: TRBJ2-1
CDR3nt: TGTGCCAGCTCCCCCTTAGAGTCCTACAATGAGCAGTTCTTC
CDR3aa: CASSPLESYNEQFF

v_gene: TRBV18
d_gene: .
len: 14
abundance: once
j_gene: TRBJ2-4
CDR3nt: TGTGCCAGCTCACCACCTGGAACCAAAAACGTTCAGTACTTC
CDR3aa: CASSPPGTKNVQYF

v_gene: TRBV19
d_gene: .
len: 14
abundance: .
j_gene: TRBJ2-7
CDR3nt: TGTGCCAGTAGTATAACGGGAAGCTCCTACGAGCAGTACTTC
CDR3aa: CASSITGSSYEQYF

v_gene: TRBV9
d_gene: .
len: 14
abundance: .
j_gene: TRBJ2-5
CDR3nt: TGTGCCAGCAGCGTAGGGCCCCCCCAAGAGACCCAGTACTTC
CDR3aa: CASSVGPPQETQYF

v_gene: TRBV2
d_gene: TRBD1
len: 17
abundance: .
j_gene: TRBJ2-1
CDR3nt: TGTGCCAGCAGTGATTTTGGGTTACAGGGGTACGGCAATGAGCAGTTCTTC
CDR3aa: CASSDFGLQGYGNEQFF

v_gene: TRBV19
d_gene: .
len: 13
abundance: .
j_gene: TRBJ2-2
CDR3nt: TGTGCCAGTAGTTGGGATGGTAACGGGGAGCTGTTTTTT
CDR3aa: CASSWDGNGELFF

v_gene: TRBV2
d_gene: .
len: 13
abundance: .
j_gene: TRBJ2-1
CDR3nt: TGTGCCTCCTTCGATGGGGGGCGGAACGAGCAGTTCTTC
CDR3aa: CASFDGGRNEQFF

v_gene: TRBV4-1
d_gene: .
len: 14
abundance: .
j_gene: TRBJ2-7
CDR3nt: TGCGCCAGCAGCCAAATCGGCTCTACCCACGAGCAGTACTTC
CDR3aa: CASSQIGSTHEQYF

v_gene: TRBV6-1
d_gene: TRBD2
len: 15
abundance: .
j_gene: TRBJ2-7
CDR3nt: TGTGCCAGCAGTGAAGATGGTAGCGGGGTCTACGAGCAGTACTTC
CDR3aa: CASSEDGSGVYEQYF

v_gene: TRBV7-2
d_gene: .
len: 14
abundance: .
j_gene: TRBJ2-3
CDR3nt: TGTGCCAGCAGCTTAGTGGGCCTCACAGATACGCAGTATTTT
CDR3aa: CASSLVGLTDTQYF

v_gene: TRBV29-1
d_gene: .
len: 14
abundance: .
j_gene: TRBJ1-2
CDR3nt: TGCAGCGCTACCCTGGGGAGAGCTAACTATGGCTACACCTTC
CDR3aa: CSATLGRANYGYTF

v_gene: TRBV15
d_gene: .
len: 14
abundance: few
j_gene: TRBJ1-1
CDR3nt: TGTGCCACCAGCAGAGATTTGCGGTCGGAGGGAGCTTTCTTT
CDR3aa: CATSRDLRSEGAFF

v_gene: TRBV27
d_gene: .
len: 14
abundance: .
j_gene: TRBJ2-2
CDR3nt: TGTGCCAGCAGACTTAGCGGCTGGGCCGGGGAGCTGTTTTTT
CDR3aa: CASRLSGWAGELFF

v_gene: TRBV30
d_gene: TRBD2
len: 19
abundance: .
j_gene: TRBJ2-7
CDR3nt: TGTGCCTGGAAACCAAAGCTAGCGGGAGGGCCTTTTAACTCGTACGAGCAGTACTTC
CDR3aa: CAWKPKLAGGPFNSYEQYF

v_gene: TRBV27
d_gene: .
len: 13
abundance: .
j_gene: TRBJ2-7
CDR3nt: TGTGCCAGCAGTTACGGAGCCTGGGACGAGCAGTACTTC
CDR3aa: CASSYGAWDEQYF

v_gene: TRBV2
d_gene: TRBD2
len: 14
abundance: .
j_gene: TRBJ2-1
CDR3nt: TGTGCCAGCAGTCGGAAGCGGGAGGGCCATGAGCAGTTCTTC
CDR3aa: CASSRKREGHEQFF

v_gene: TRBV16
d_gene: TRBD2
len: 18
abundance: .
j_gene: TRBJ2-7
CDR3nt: TGTGCCAGCAGCCAATCCGCGGGAGTAGCTCCTATTTTGAACGAGCAGTACTTC
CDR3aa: CASSQSAGVAPILNEQYF

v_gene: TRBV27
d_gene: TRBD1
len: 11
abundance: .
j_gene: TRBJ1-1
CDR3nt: TGTGCCAGCAGTTTCGGCAGGGGGTACATCTTT
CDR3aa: CASSFGRGYIF

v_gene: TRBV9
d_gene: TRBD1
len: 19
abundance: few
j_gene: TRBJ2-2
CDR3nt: TGTGCCAGCAGCGTTTCCCAGTCCCCGGGACAGGGGGCGCGGGGGGAGCTGTTTTTT
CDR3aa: CASSVSQSPGQGARGELFF

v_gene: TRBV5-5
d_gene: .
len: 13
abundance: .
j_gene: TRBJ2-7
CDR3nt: TGTGCCAGCAGCTTGCAGGGCCCCTACGAGCAGTACTTC
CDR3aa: CASSLQGPYEQYF

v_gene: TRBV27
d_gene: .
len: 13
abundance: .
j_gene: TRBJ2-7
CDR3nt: TGTGCCAGCAGTTATCAGACTGCCTACGAGCAGTACTTC
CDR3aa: CASSYQTAYEQYF

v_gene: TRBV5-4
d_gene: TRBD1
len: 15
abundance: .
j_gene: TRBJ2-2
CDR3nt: TGTGCCAGCAGCGTATCGGACAGGGGTGGCGGGGAGCTGTTTTTT
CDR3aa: CASSVSDRGGGELFF

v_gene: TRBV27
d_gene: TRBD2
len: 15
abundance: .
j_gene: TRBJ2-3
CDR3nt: TGTGCCAGCACGCAGACTAGCGGGGGGTCGGATACGCAGTATTTT
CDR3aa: CASTQTSGGSDTQYF

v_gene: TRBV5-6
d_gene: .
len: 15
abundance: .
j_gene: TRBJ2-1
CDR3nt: TGTGCCAGCAGCGTCCAGGGTAGTCCCTACAATGAGCAGTTCTTC
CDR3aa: CASSVQGSPYNEQFF

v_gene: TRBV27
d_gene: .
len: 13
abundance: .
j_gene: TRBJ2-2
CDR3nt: TGTGCCAGCAGTTTAGGGGCCACCGGGGAGCTGTTTTTT
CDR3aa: CASSLGATGELFF

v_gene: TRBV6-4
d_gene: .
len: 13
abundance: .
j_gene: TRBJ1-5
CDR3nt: TGTGCCAGCAGTGACGCGGCTGGGCAGCCCCAGCATTTT
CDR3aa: CASSDAAGQPQHF

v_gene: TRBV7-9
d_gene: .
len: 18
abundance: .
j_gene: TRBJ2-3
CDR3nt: TGTGCCAGCAGCTTAGTAAGCCTGACAGGTACCTACAAAGATACGCAGTATTTT
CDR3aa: CASSLVSLTGTYKDTQYF

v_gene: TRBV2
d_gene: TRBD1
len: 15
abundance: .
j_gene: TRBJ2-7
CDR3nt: TGTGCCAGCAGAGACCGGGACAGGGTTACCTACGAGCAGTACTTC
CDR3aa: CASRDRDRVTYEQYF

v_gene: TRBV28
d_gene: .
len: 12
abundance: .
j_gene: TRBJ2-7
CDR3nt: TGTGCCAGCAGTTTCTCTGGACCCGAGCAGTACTTC
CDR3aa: CASSFSGPEQYF

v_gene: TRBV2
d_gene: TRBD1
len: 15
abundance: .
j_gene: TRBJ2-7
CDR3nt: TGTGCCAGCAGTGAGGGACAGGGTTTTTCCTACGAGCAGTACTTC
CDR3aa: CASSEGQGFSYEQYF

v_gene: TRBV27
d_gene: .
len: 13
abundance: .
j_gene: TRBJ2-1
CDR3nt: TGTGCCAGCAGTCAGCTGAGTACGTATGAGCAGTTCTTC
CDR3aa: CASSQLSTYEQFF

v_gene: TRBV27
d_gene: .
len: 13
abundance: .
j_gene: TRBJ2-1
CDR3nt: TGTGCCAGCAGTTTGGGATCTTTGAATGAGCAGTTCTTC
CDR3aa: CASSLGSLNEQFF

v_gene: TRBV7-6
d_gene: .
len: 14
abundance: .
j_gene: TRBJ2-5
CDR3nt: TGTGCCAGCAGCGAGAGACGCGGACAAGAGACCCAGTACTTC
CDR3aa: CASSERRGQETQYF

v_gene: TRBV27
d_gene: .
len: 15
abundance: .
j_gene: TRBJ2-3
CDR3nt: TGTGCCAGCAGTCCGCCGGGGAGAAAGACAGATACGCAGTATTTT
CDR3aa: CASSPPGRKTDTQYF

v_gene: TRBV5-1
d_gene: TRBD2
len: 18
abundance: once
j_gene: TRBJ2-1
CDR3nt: TGCGCCAGCAGCTTGAAACTAGCGGGAGGTTCCCCCTACAATGAGCAGTTCTTC
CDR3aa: CASSLKLAGGSPYNEQFF

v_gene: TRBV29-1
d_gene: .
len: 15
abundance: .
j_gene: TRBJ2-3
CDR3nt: TGCAGCGTCGCCGGGACTCAAAAGGGGGCAGATACGCAGTATTTT
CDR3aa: CSVAGTQKGADTQYF

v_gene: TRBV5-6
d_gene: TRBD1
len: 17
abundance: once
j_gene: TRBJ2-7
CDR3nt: TGTGCCAGCAGCCCATGGGACAGCCCATTTATAACCTACGAGCAGTACTTC
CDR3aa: CASSPWDSPFITYEQYF

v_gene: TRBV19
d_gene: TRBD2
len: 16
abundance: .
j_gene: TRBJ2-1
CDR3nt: TGTGCCAGTAGTATCATCGCGGGAGTTTCGTCCAATGAGCAGTTCTTC
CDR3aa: CASSIIAGVSSNEQFF

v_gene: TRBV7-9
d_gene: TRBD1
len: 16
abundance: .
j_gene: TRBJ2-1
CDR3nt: TGTGCCAGCAGCTCCGCCGGGACAGGGGTATACAATGAGCAGTTCTTC
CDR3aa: CASSSAGTGVYNEQFF

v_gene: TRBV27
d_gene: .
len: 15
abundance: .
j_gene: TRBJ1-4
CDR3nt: TGTGCCAGCAGTTTATCTTCTGGCTTGAATGAAAAACTGTTTTTT
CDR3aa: CASSLSSGLNEKLFF

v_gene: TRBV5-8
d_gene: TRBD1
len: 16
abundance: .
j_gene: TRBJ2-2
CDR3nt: TGTGCCAGCAGCTCCCCGGACAGGGAGTTTTTTTTGGAGCTGTTTTTT
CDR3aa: CASSSPDREFFLELFF

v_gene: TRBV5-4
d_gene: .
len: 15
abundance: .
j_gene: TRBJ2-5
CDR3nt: TGTGCCAGCAGCTTGTTCCTCGGCAGCCAAGAGACCCAGTACTTC
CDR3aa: CASSLFLGSQETQYF

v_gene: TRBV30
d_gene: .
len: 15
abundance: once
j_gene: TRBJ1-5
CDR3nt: TGTGCCTGGAGTGTGGGTAGTTTAGGCAATCAGCCCCAGCATTTT
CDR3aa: CAWSVGSLGNQPQHF

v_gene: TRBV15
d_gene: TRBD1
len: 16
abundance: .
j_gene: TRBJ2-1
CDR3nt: TGTGCCACCAGCAGGGGAGGACAGGGTGCGGTTGGTGAGCAGTTCTTC
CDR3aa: CATSRGGQGAVGEQFF